Below, 9 T cell receptor beta chains from the same sample are listed, as sequenced in a study of T cells in Graves' hyperthyroidism and ophthalmopathy (dated by TCRdb to about 2019). The receptor library was made with multiplex PCR. Sequenced using an Illumina HiSeq 2000. TCR beta CDR3 regions were amplified from RNA transcripts. For the first round of RT-PCR on the TCR CDR3, the HTBI primer set was used together with the Qiagen OneStep RT-PCR kit. The public reads were run again by TCRdb, first through fastp at Q25 and then through MiXCR, and only productive beta chains were kept. Entries that share a CDR3 protein sequence are merged under the most common genes and DNA. In all, the sample holds a few hundred thousand distinct CDR3 sequences, and roughly 50% of those were seen once. The leading ten clones occupy approximately 8.2% of the sample. Sequenced input: peripheral blood or thyroid tissue (not recorded which). The origin of the receptors is a woman between 18 and 29 years old with Graves' hyperthyroidism. Donor details come from another sample of the same person, matched by shared clones.

The chain combines TRBV7-2 with TRBJ1-1, with 8 bases matching TRBD1. This CDR3 is built from 13 residues. CDR1 is SGHTA, CDR2 FQGNSA, per germline. The trim removed 1 base at V and 10 bases at J, leaving 5 bases unmatched. CDR3 in DNA: TGTGCCAGCAGCTTAGGGACAGGGTTTGGAGCTTTCTTT. Its protein product is CASSLGTGFGAFF.

This clonotype occurred many times. This sequence joins TRBV7-2 and TRBJ1-2; maybe TRBD1 (6 bases). The CDR3 covers 14 residues. Trimming left V 7 bases short and J 10 bases short, with 22 bases between. Germline CDR1 is SGHTA and CDR2 is FQGNSA. In DNA, the CDR3 is TGTGCCAGCACCCTAGACAGGACAGTCGCCTCCTACACCTTC. This gives the protein CASTLDRTVASYTF.

This chain connects TRBV2 to TRBJ1-2; D is ambiguous. V dropped 0 bases and J dropped 1 base, with 15 bases sitting between them. This CDR3 is built from 17 residues. Germline V gives CDR1 SNHLY, CDR2 FYNNEI. CDR3 sequence reads: CASSEADEGWRNYGYTF. In DNA form, the CDR3 reads TGTGCCAGCAGTGAAGCGGATGAGGGCTGGCGTAACTATGGCTACACCTTC.

This clonotype has a count of ten or more. The CDR3 sequence is CASMGKSNTEAFF. The CDR3 DNA reads as TGTGCCTCGATGGGCAAATCGAACACTGAAGCTTTCTTT. The V call is TRBV2, the J call TRBJ1-1, with D unclear. There are 13 residues in the CDR3. V gave up 11 bases and J gave up 1 base, with 14 bases separating them. Germline V lookup: CDR1 SNHLY, CDR2 FYNNEI.

This clonotype was seen a single time. J is TRBJ1-3 and V is TRBV29-1, with D perhaps matching TRBD1 (5 bases). The ends were cut back, 7 bases at V and 4 bases at J, with 17 bases in the middle. The CDR3 totals 14 residues. CDR1 is SQVTM and CDR2 is ANQGSEA in the germline V gene. This chain's CDR3 is CSADGGEVGNTIYF. CDR3 coding DNA: TGCAGCGCCGACGGGGGTGAAGTGGGAAACACCATATATTTT.

This clonotype was recorded many times. The chain combines TRBV29-1 with TRBJ2-7; 7 nucleotides match TRBD1. Germline values: CDR1 SQVTM, CDR2 ANQGSEA. Unmatched junction bases numbered 10, after V lost 6 bases and J lost 5 bases. This CDR3 has 13 amino acids. CDR3 sequence reads: CSVLGGERDEQYF. Written as DNA, the CDR3 is TGCAGCGTGTTAGGGGGCGAAAGGGACGAGCAGTACTTC.

In its sample, this clonotype was seen once. It may be a read error: a sequence one base away is much more abundant. The CDR3 DNA follows: TGTGCCAGCAGTGGAGGGACTACCCAAGAGACCCAGTACTTC. Translated, it gives CASSGGTTQETQYF. The chain carries TRBV2 and TRBJ2-5, with 7 positions matching TRBD2. Germline trimming cut 4 bases from V and 1 base from J; bases unmatched to any gene: 3. The CDR3 extends over 14 amino acids. Germline CDR1 and CDR2: SNHLY and FYNNEI.

V and J are TRBV7-3 and TRBJ2-7; TRBD2 agrees at 7 bases. The J call may be in error: the DNA end matches TRBJ2-1 better. The CDR3 spans 14 residues. Germline lookup yields CDR1 SGHTA and CDR2 FQGTGA. The chain's CDR3 is CASSLLSGMYEQFF. In DNA, the CDR3 is TGTGCCAGCAGCTTATTGAGCGGGATGTACGAGCAGTTCTTC.

The chain joins TRBV24-1 to TRBJ2-5; 11 bases fit TRBD2. Germline lookup yields CDR1 KGHDR and CDR2 SFDVKD. Unmatched junction bases numbered 11, after V lost 11 bases and J lost 7 bases. The CDR3 is 14 amino acids. The CDR3 loop is CASSSGLADATQYF. CDR3 sequence (DNA): TGTGCCAGCAGCTCGGGACTAGCGGACGCGACCCAGTACTTC.